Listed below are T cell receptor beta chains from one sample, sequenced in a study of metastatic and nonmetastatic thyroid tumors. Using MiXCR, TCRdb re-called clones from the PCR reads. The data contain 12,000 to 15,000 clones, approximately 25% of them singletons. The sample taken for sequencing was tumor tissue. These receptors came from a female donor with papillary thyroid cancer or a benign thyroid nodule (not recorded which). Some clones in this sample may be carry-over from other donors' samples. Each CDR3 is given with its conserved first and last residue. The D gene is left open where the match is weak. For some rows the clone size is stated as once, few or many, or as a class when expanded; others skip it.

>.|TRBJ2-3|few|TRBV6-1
CASTWAGDTDTQYF
TGTGCCAGCACCTGGGCAGGGGACACAGATACGCAGTATTTT
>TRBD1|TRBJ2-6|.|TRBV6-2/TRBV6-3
CASSYMGQGSIGANVLTF
TGTGCCAGCAGTTACATGGGACAGGGATCGATTGGGGCCAACGTCCTGACTTTC
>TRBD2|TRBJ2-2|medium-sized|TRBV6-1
CASSPQTSGTGELFF
TGTGCCAGCAGCCCGCAGACTAGCGGCACCGGGGAGCTGTTTTTT
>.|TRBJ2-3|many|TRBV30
CAWTIAGTSTDTQYF
TGTGCCTGGACCATAGCAGGAACGAGCACAGATACACAGTATTTT
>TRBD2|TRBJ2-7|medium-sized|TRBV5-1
CASSLTSASSEQYF
TGCGCCAGCAGCTTGACTAGCGCTTCTAGCGAGCAGTACTTC
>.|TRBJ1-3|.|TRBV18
CASSPFVRGPKNTIYF
TGTGCCAGCTCACCATTCGTGAGGGGCCCGAAAAACACCATATATTTT
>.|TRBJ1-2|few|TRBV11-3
CASSTRPNGYTF
TGTGCCAGCAGCACTCGGCCCAATGGCTACACCTTC
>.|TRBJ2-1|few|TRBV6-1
CASNRDIDEQFF
TGTGCCAGTAACAGGGATATCGATGAGCAGTTCTTC
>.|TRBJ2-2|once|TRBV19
CASSIGGTGELFF
TGTGCCAGTAGTATTGGGGGCACCGGGGAGCTGTTTTTT
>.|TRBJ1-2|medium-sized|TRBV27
CASRPGVNYGYTF
TGTGCCAGCCGCCCAGGGGTTAACTATGGCTACACCTTC
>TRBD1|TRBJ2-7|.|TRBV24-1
CATSDSGTATYEQYF
TGTGCCACCAGTGATTCGGGGACAGCGACCTACGAGCAGTACTTC
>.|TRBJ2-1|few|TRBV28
CASFRDGYNEQFF
TGTGCCAGCTTTAGAGACGGGTACAATGAGCAGTTCTTC
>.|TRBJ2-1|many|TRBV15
CATSRASRDNEQFF
TGTGCCACCAGCAGAGCCTCCCGTGACAATGAGCAGTTCTTC
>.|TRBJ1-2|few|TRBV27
CASRPTDSGSSGGYTF
TGTGCCAGCAGACCAACGGACAGCGGATCTTCGGGGGGCTACACCTTC
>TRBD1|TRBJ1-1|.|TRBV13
CASSASGGGNTEAFF
TGTGCCAGCAGCGCTTCAGGGGGAGGTAACACTGAAGCTTTCTTT
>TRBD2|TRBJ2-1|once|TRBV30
CAWSGLAAHANEQFF
TGTGCCTGGAGTGGACTAGCGGCACATGCCAATGAGCAGTTCTTC
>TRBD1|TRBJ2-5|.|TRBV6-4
CASRGQSINQETQYF
TGTGCCAGCAGGGGACAGTCAATCAACCAAGAGACCCAGTACTTC
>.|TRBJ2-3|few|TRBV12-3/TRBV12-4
CASSNTGADTQYF
TGCGCCAGCAGTAATACAGGTGCAGATACGCAGTATTTT
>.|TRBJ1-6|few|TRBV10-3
CAIRAGSSYNSTVHF
TGTGCCATCAGGGCAGGGAGCTCCTATAATTCAACCGTCCACTTT
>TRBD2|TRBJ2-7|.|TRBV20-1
CSPYRLAGGRVHYEQYF
TGCAGTCCCTATCGACTAGCGGGAGGGAGAGTTCACTACGAGCAGTACTTC
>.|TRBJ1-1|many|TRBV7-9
CASSSGAANTEAFF
TGTGCCAGCAGCTCTGGGGCAGCGAACACTGAAGCTTTCTTT
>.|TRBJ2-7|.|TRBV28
CASSYVGEQYF
TGTGCCAGCAGCTACGTGGGGGAGCAGTACTTC
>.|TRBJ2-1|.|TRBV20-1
CSASPTTIGTHYNEQFF
TGCAGTGCTAGCCCCACGACCATCGGTACACACTACAATGAGCAGTTCTTC
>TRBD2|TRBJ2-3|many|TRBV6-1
CASSEAGLAGAAGTDTQYF
TGTGCCAGCAGTGAAGCGGGACTAGCGGGCGCCGCTGGCACAGATACGCAGTATTTT
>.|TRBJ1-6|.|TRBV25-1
CASSPRFTPRVGGSNSPLHF
TGTGCCAGCAGTCCCCGGTTTACCCCTAGGGTGGGGGGTAGTAATTCACCCCTCCACTTT
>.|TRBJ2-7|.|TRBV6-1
CASSERDPRGPEQYF
TGTGCCAGCAGTGAACGGGATCCTAGAGGCCCCGAGCAGTACTTC